The 20 T cell receptor beta chains below all came from one sample that was sequenced in a study of OX40 agonist ivuxolimab in advanced cancers. Only in-frame clones appear in the TCRdb table, and some are missing; sequencing was by immunoSEQ multiplex PCR. The repertoire includes about 64,000 clones, roughly 90% of them detected once, and almost 0.45% sits in the top ten. The material sequenced was CD4+ or CD8+ T cells sorted from blood, taken in a trial of the OX40 agonist ivuxolimab. The receptors here all came from an adult with an advanced solid tumor such as melanoma, head and neck, liver or kidney cancer.

The rearrangement links TRBV15 to TRBJ2-5; 9 bases are a match to TRBD2. This CDR3 is built from 15 residues. Trimming took 0 bases from V and 5 from J; bases not matched to a gene: 4. Germline V lookup: CDR1 LNHNV, CDR2 YYDKDF (reference sequence). CDR3 nucleotide sequence: TGTGCCACCAGCAGAGAAACTAGCGGGTTGGAGACCCAGTACTTC. Translated, it gives CATSRETSGLETQYF.

The CDR3 reads CASSQLLTGTGELFF. Written as DNA, the CDR3 is TGTGCCAGCAGCCAACTCTTGACAGGGACCGGGGAGCTGTTTTTT. The chain joins TRBV27 to TRBJ2-2; 7 bases are a match to TRBD1. The CDR3 is 15 amino acids. Per germline, CDR1 MNHEY and CDR2 SMNVEV (reference sequence). With 6 bases clipped from V and 5 bases from J, the junction kept 9 bases outside the gene matches.

The J gene is TRBJ2-1, the V gene TRBV19; 16 bases line up with TRBD2. Trimming took 0 bases from V and 8 from J; bases not matched to a gene: 7. From germline, CDR1 is LNHDA and CDR2 SQIVND (reference sequence). The CDR3 has 18 residues. CDR3 nucleotides: TGTGCCAGTAGTATAGATTTCGGGACTAGCGGGAGGGAGGATGAGCAGTTCTTC. Encoded protein: CASSIDFGTSGREDEQFF.

CDR3 residues: CASSLRAGGPTYEQYF. In nucleotides, the CDR3 is TGTGCCAGCAGCTTACGAGCGGGAGGGCCAACCTACGAGCAGTACTTC. The genes are TRBV11-3 and TRBJ2-7, with TRBD2 matching over 10 bases. The germline CDR1 and CDR2 sequences are SGHNT and YENEEA. J gave up 2 bases and V 2 bases, and 6 bases lay outside the gene matches. This CDR3 is 16 amino acids long.

The CDR3 sequence is CASSRIGQGAGYGYTF. CDR3 coding DNA: TGTGCCAGCTCCAGAATAGGACAGGGGGCTGGCTATGGCTACACCTTC. The chain is built from TRBV18 and TRBJ1-2, with TRBD1 matching over 11 bases. Germline V gene sequence: CDR1 KGHSH, CDR2 LQKENI. CDR3 length: 16 residues. V lost 6 bases and J lost 4; bases outside the gene matches: 10.

J is TRBJ1-1 and V is TRBV9; TRBD1 aligns across 7 bases. The junction had 7 bases not matched to a gene; V was cut back by 4 bases and J by 4 bases. The germline V gene has CDR1 SGDLS and CDR2 YYNGEE. The CDR3 is made up of 14 amino acids. CDR3 region: CASSPNRGRTEAFF. The DNA of the CDR3 is TGTGCCAGCAGCCCGAACAGGGGACGCACTGAAGCTTTCTTT.

The chain employs TRBV7-8 and TRBJ2-3; perhaps TRBD2 as D (5 bases). Between the trimmed V and J ends, which lost 7 bases and 2 bases, there was a span of 28 bases. The germline gives CDR1 SGHVS, CDR2 FQNEAQ. This CDR3 spans 19 amino acids. The CDR3 sequence: CASITIGWSGSTLTDTQYF. CDR3 coding DNA: TGTGCCAGCATAACAATAGGCTGGAGCGGAAGCACCCTCACAGATACGCAGTATTTT. Based on the CDR3 plus reference TRBV7-8 and TRBJ2-3, the full variable domain is GAGVSQSPRYKVAKRGQDVALRCDPISGHVSLFWYQQALGQGPEFLTYFQNEAQLDKSGLPSDRFFAERPEGSVSTLKIQRTQQEDSAVYLCASITIGWSGSTLTDTQYFGPGTRLTVL.

The chain uses TRBV6-4 and TRBJ2-2; D uncertain. Germline CDR1 reads MRHNA; CDR2 reads SNTAGT. The CDR3 runs 15 residues. The V end lost 4 bases, the J end lost 4 bases, and 13 bases lay between the germline ends. This CDR3 reads CASSVGTVGTGELFF. For the CDR3, the DNA is TGTGCCAGCAGTGTGGGCACCGTGGGCACCGGGGAGCTGTTTTTT.

The gene calls are TRBV2 and TRBJ1-5; D gene uncertain. This CDR3 is built from 12 residues. Trimming shortened V by 6 bases and J by 1 base, and 4 bases separated the two germline ends. The germline V gene encodes CDR1 SNHLY and CDR2 FYNNEI. CDR3 region: CASSTSNQPQHF. Written as DNA, the CDR3 is TGTGCCAGCAGCACGAGCAATCAGCCCCAGCATTTT.

The CDR3 protein is CASRVTGSSYNEQFF. The CDR3 DNA follows: TGCGCCAGCCGCGTAACGGGGAGCTCCTACAATGAGCAGTTCTTC. This chain uses TRBV5-1 with TRBJ2-1; tentatively, D is TRBD2 (5 bases). The CDR3 length is 15 residues. Germline V gene lookup returns CDR1 SGHRS and CDR2 YFSETQ. V shed 7 bases and J shed 0 bases, with 14 bases lying between them.

The genes are TRBV12-5 and TRBJ1-1, with a tentative D call TRBD1 (5 bases). The CDR3 covers 13 residues. The germline CDR1 and CDR2 sequences are LGHNT and FRNRAP. V dropped 2 bases and J dropped 1 base, with 5 bases sitting between them. The CDR3 DNA is TGTGCTAGTGGTTTGAGGGGGAACACTGAAGCTTTCTTT. Residues: CASGLRGNTEAFF.

This chain uses TRBV5-6 with TRBJ2-1, with unresolved D. The CDR3 sequence is 12 residues long. Per germline, CDR1 SGHDT and CDR2 YYEEEE. Deletions cut 5 bases from V and 7 bases from J, with 10 bases between. For the CDR3, the DNA is TGTGCCAGCAGTTCCCGTCTTAATGAGCAGTTCTTC. Translating it yields CASSSRLNEQFF. The whole variable domain, filled in from reference TRBV5-6 and TRBJ2-1, reads DAGVTQSPTHLIKTRGQQVTLRCSPKSGHDTVSWYQQALGQGPQFIFQYYEEEERQRGNFPDRFSGHQFPNYSSELNVNALLLGDSALYLCASSSRLNEQFFGPGTRLTVL.

The chain carries TRBV7-2 and TRBJ1-5; 10 positions agree with TRBD1. Germline CDR1 is SGHTA and CDR2 is FQGNSA. V was clipped by 2 bases and J by 6 bases; unmatched bases: 7. There are 16 residues in the CDR3. The CDR3 DNA is TGTGCCAGCAGCTTATTCGGGACAGGGGCAGGTCAGCCCCAGCATTTT. Translated, it gives CASSLFGTGAGQPQHF.

The gene calls are TRBV5-1 and TRBJ2-5; D uncertain. There are 14 residues in the CDR3. V was pared by 0 bases and J by 5 bases, with 11 bases between. Germline V gene data show CDR1 as SGHRS and CDR2 as YFSETQ. CDR3 protein: CASSLVPSRETQYF. DNA for the CDR3: TGCGCCAGCAGCTTGGTCCCTAGTCGGGAGACCCAGTACTTC. The variable domain in full, completed from reference TRBV5-1 and TRBJ2-5, reads KAGVTQTPRYLIKTRGQQVTLSCSPISGHRSVSWYQQTPGQGLQFLFEYFSETQRNKGNFPGRFSGRQFSNSRSEMNVSTLELGDSALYLCASSLVPSRETQYFGPGTRLLVL.

The chain is built from TRBV10-1 and TRBJ2-3; 13 nucleotides match TRBD2. The CDR3 runs 15 residues. Germline CDR1 is WNHNN and CDR2 is SYGVQD (reference sequence). Trimming removed 4 bases from V and 5 bases from J; junction bases left unmatched: 3. CDR3: CASSGTSGSRDTQYF. Here the CDR3 DNA reads TGCGCCAGCAGTGGGACTAGCGGGAGTAGAGATACGCAGTATTTT.

This clone was counted once. The chain carries TRBV6-5 and TRBJ1-1; 9 nucleotides align to TRBD1. The V gene's germline CDR1 is MNHEY and CDR2 SVGAGI. The CDR3 totals 13 residues. After removal of 4 bases from V and 5 bases from J, the junction contained 2 bases not matched to a gene. CDR3 nucleotides: TGTGCCAGCAGTTGGGACAGGGAAACTGAAGCTTTCTTT. Its protein is CASSWDRETEAFF.

The chain recombines TRBV30 with TRBJ1-6, with a weak D call TRBD1 (5 bases). CDR3 size: 15 residues. Deletions cut 5 bases from V and 4 bases from J, with 15 bases between. Germline values: CDR1 GTSNPN, CDR2 SVGIG (reference sequence). The CDR3 sequence is CAWLKPGPYNSPLHF. For the CDR3, the DNA is TGTGCCTGGCTAAAACCGGGACCGTATAATTCACCCCTCCACTTT.

The genes are TRBV5-5 and TRBJ2-1, with TRBD2 matching 11 bases. Germline loops: CDR1 SGHKS, CDR2 YYEKEE (reference sequence). V was pared by 5 bases and J by 10 bases, with 11 bases of the junction left unmatched. This CDR3 has 15 residues. The CDR3, as DNA: TGTGCCAGCAGATTAAGACTAGCGGGATCTGTAGAGCAGTTCTTC. Amino acid sequence: CASRLRLAGSVEQFF.

In DNA, the CDR3 is TGTGCCAGCATGAAGGACAGACTCGTTTATGGCTACACCTTC. Translation: CASMKDRLVYGYTF. The genes are TRBV6-5 and TRBJ1-2; D may be TRBD1 (6 bases). Germline loops: CDR1 MNHEY, CDR2 SVGAGI. The CDR3 consists of 14 residues. The ends were cut back, 7 bases at V and 5 bases at J, with 17 bases in the middle.

The chain combines TRBV28 with TRBJ2-1, with TRBD2 matching over 11 bases. Germline values: CDR1 MDHEN, CDR2 SYDVKM. V lost 2 bases to trimming and J lost 7 bases; unmatched junction nucleotides: 7. The CDR3 is 16 residues long. CDR3 in DNA: TGTGCCAGCAGTTTAAGACTAGCGGGGACTCGGAATGAGCAGTTCTTC. This sequence encodes CASSLRLAGTRNEQFF.